What follows are 24 T cell receptor beta chains derived from one specimen sequenced in a study of blood T cell repertoires in COVID-19. Sequenced by immunoSEQ multiplex PCR; TCRdb stores in-frame clones only, minus some. The sample holds about 320,000 clones, around nine tenths seen once. Sequenced: PBMCs or T cells enriched from blood (not recorded which). These receptors all come from a woman in her thirties who had been exposed to COVID-19.

This clone appeared once. The V and J genes are TRBV5-5 and TRBJ2-7, with D unclear. V was shortened by 0 bases and J by 3 bases, with 7 bases between the two germline ends. Germline values: CDR1 SGHKS, CDR2 YYEKEE (reference sequence). There are 13 residues in the CDR3. CDR3 DNA: TGTGCCAGCAGCTTGGGCGCCCTCTACGAGCAGTACTTC. Translating gives CASSLGALYEQYF.

The chain uses TRBV5-6 and TRBJ2-5; 8 nucleotides line up with TRBD2. The CDR3 has 16 amino acids. V trimming: 6 bases; J trimming: 1 base; junction bases outside the gene matches: 11. The germline CDR1 and CDR2 sequences are SGHDT and YYEEEE. DNA of the CDR3: TGTGCCAGCACCCCTCGGGGCGGGGGGCGCCAAGAGACCCAGTACTTC. Translated, it gives CASTPRGGGRQETQYF.

The DNA of the CDR3 is TGTGCCAGCAGCTTCTCTTCTAACCCCTACAATGAGCAGTTCTTC. It specifies CASSFSSNPYNEQFF. V is TRBV11-2 and J is TRBJ2-1; no definite D call. CDR1 and CDR2 from the germline V gene are SGHAT and FQNNGV. The V end lost 3 bases, the J end lost 2 bases, and 11 bases lay between the germline ends. This CDR3 has 15 residues.

The V gene is TRBV5-4, the J gene TRBJ1-2; 7 nucleotides align to TRBD1. The germline V gene has CDR1 SGHNT and CDR2 YYREEE (reference sequence). V lost 6 bases to trimming and J lost 4 bases; unmatched junction nucleotides: 15. The CDR3 has 16 residues. CDR3 nucleotides: TGTGCCAGCAACCCAACGACGGGGACAGACTCCTATGGCTACACCTTC. Translated, it gives CASNPTTGTDSYGYTF.

This chain uses TRBV2 with TRBJ1-5; the D gene is possibly TRBD1 (6 bases). The germline CDR1 and CDR2 sequences are SNHLY and FYNNEI. V was cut by 5 bases and J by 0 bases, with 8 bases left in between. This CDR3 is built from 14 residues. The CDR3 region is CASSTQGSNQPQHF. CDR3 nucleotides: TGTGCCAGCAGTACACAGGGTAGCAATCAGCCCCAGCATTTT.

DNA for the CDR3: TGCGCCAGCAGCGATTGGGACAGGGTACGGTCTGGGGCCAACGTCCTGACTTTC. Its protein is CASSDWDRVRSGANVLTF. J is TRBJ2-6 and V is TRBV5-1; 9 positions match TRBD1. Germline-derived CDR1 and CDR2 are SGHRS and YFSETQ. V gave up 4 bases and J gave up 1 base; unmatched junction bases: 9. The CDR3 sequence is 18 residues long.

This clone was picked up one time. CDR3 nucleotides: TGTGCCAGCAGCCAAGCAACGGAGACTGAAGCTTTCTTT. Translating it yields CASSQATETEAFF. The V gene is TRBV14, the J gene TRBJ1-1; D unclear. This CDR3 is built from 13 residues. The germline V and J ends were trimmed by 1 base and 5 bases, with 8 bases remaining between them. Germline V gene sequence: CDR1 SGHDN, CDR2 FVKESK.

The V and J genes are TRBV30 and TRBJ1-2; TRBD1 matches 10 bases. J gave up 1 base and V 5 bases, and 13 bases lay outside the gene matches. This CDR3 is 17 amino acids long. Germline-derived CDR1 and CDR2 are GTSNPN and SVGIG (reference sequence). For the CDR3, the DNA is TGTGCCTGGCTGGGATGGGACAGGGGTGTTCGTAACTATGGCTACACCTTC. Amino acids: CAWLGWDRGVRNYGYTF.

The rearrangement uses TRBV19 and TRBJ2-1; 11 bases line up with TRBD1. Germline trimming cut 0 bases from V and 3 bases from J; bases unmatched to any gene: 13. Per the germline V gene, CDR1 is LNHDA and CDR2 is SQIVND (reference sequence). The CDR3 runs to 20 residues. The CDR3 protein is CASSIDAGTGGDLNYNEQFF. CDR3 nucleotides: TGTGCCAGTAGTATAGACGCCGGGACAGGGGGTGACTTGAACTACAATGAGCAGTTCTTC.

The J gene is TRBJ2-5, the V gene TRBV5-6, with a weak D call TRBD2 (5 bases). Germline-derived CDR1 and CDR2 are SGHDT and YYEEEE. The CDR3 has 13 residues. The ends were cut back, 5 bases at V and 2 bases at J, with 10 bases in the middle. CDR3 in DNA: TGTGCCAGCAGTCGGACTTTTCAAGAGACCCAGTACTTC. Translated, it gives CASSRTFQETQYF.

V is TRBV27 and J is TRBJ1-2; TRBD1 might be the D (6 bases). There are 14 residues in the CDR3. Trimming stripped 5 bases from V and 1 base from J, with 11 bases between. CDR1 is MNHEY and CDR2 is SMNVEV in the germline V gene (reference sequence). The CDR3 region is CASSGHRDNYGYTF. CDR3 nucleotides: TGTGCCAGCAGTGGTCACAGGGATAACTATGGCTACACCTTC.

The rearrangement uses TRBV7-3 and TRBJ1-2, with D maybe TRBD1 (5 bases). Germline CDR1 reads SGHTA; CDR2 reads FQGTGA. V was trimmed by 4 bases and J by 0 bases, leaving 18 bases between them. The CDR3 loop spans 17 amino acids. In nucleotides, the CDR3 is TGTGCCAGCAGCTCTCCGAAGGGAACAGGAGCTAACTATGGCTACACCTTC. Its translation is CASSSPKGTGANYGYTF.

The J gene is TRBJ2-5, the V gene TRBV7-9; D is uncertain. The ends were cut back, 4 bases at V and 1 base at J, with 10 bases in the middle. The CDR3 extends over 14 amino acids. The germline V gene encodes CDR1 SEHNR and CDR2 FQNEAQ (reference sequence). This CDR3 is CASSSQAVQETQYF. The CDR3 bases are TGTGCCAGCAGCTCCCAGGCTGTCCAAGAGACCCAGTACTTC.

This chain connects TRBV19 to TRBJ1-2, with 10 bases identical to TRBD1. V shed 4 bases, J shed 5 bases, and the junction held 4 bases outside the gene matches. The CDR3 has 14 residues. From germline, CDR1 is LNHDA and CDR2 SQIVND (reference sequence). CDR3 coding DNA: TGTGCCAGTAGTACGGGACAGGGGAGTTATGGCTACACCTTC. Translation gives CASSTGQGSYGYTF.

J is TRBJ1-2 and V is TRBV18; weak D call: TRBD1 (5 bases). CDR1 and CDR2 from the germline V gene are KGHSH and LQKENI. The CDR3 spans 15 residues. The V end was cut by 3 bases, the J end by 5 bases, with 16 bases between. The CDR3 region has the DNA TGTGCCAGCTCACCGGAAACAGGAGACATGTATGGCTACACCTTC. Translation gives CASSPETGDMYGYTF. The full variable domain, in which reference TRBV18 and TRBJ1-2 provide the parts outside the CDR3, is NAGVMQNPRHLVRRRGQEARLRCSPMKGHSHVYWYRQLPEEGLKFMVYLQKENIIDESGMPKERFSAEFPKEGPSILRIQQVVRGDSAAYFCASSPETGDMYGYTFGSGTRLTVV.

The chain links TRBV18 to TRBJ2-1, with D tentatively TRBD1 (6 bases). V lost 3 bases and J 7 bases, leaving 13 bases between the germline ends. Germline CDR1 KGHSH, CDR2 LQKENI. The CDR3 runs to 14 residues. The CDR3 loop is CASSPAQGENEQFF. DNA of the CDR3: TGTGCCAGCTCACCGGCACAGGGTGAGAATGAGCAGTTCTTC.

J is TRBJ1-2 and V is TRBV29-1; 9 bases are shared with TRBD1. J lost 8 bases, V lost 6 bases, and 10 bases had no gene match. Germline V gene lookup returns CDR1 SQVTM and CDR2 ANQGSEA. The CDR3 is 13 residues long. The CDR3 protein is CSVTGTGFTGYTF. In nucleotides, the CDR3 is TGCAGCGTCACCGGGACAGGGTTTACGGGCTACACCTTC.

The V and J genes are TRBV18 and TRBJ2-2; 8 bases match TRBD1. The CDR3 length is 15 residues. V was clipped by 3 bases and J by 6 bases; unmatched bases: 6. CDR1 and CDR2 from the germline V gene are KGHSH and LQKENI. The CDR3 loop reads CASSPRTGSAGELFF. For the CDR3, the DNA is TGTGCCAGCTCACCGCGGACAGGGTCGGCCGGGGAGCTGTTTTTT.

The V call is TRBV7-8, the J call TRBJ2-1; 9 nucleotides match TRBD2. With 5 bases clipped from V and 7 bases from J, the junction kept 9 bases outside the gene matches. The CDR3 is 15 residues long. Per germline, CDR1 SGHVS and CDR2 FQNEAQ. The CDR3 DNA reads TGTGCCAGCAGCCCCCCGGCTAGCGGGGAGAATGAGCAGTTCTTC. Protein: CASSPPASGENEQFF.

The chain combines TRBV4-3 with TRBJ1-2; 7 positions match TRBD1. V lost 0 bases and J lost 3; bases outside the gene matches: 7. The CDR3 spans 16 residues. Germline CDR1 is LGHNA and CDR2 is YSLEER. In nucleotides, the CDR3 is TGCGCCAGCAGCCAAGATCTAGGGACAGTCGACTATGGCTACACCTTC. Its translation: CASSQDLGTVDYGYTF.

The chain couples TRBV7-3 to TRBJ2-1, with 8 bases lining up with TRBD2. The junction had 4 bases not matched to a gene; V was cut back by 5 bases and J by 4 bases. Germline lookup yields CDR1 SGHTA and CDR2 FQGTGA. The length of the CDR3 is 14 residues. This chain's CDR3 is CASSHPGGYNEQFF. The DNA of the CDR3 is TGTGCCAGCAGCCACCCGGGGGGGTACAATGAGCAGTTCTTC.

The rearrangement links TRBV5-8 to TRBJ2-1; possible D gene TRBD1, 6 bases. V lost 2 bases, J lost 7 bases, and 22 bases lay in between. The germline V gene has CDR1 SGHTS and CDR2 YDEGEE. The CDR3 has 17 amino acids. The DNA for the CDR3 is TGTGCCAGCAGCTTACTTGCCAGGGGTACGGCTTGGAATGAGCAGTTCTTC. Amino acids: CASSLLARGTAWNEQFF.

V gene TRBV27 combines with J gene TRBJ1-1; D perhaps matches TRBD1 (6 bases). Deletions cut 7 bases from V and 4 bases from J, with 13 bases between. From germline, CDR1 is MNHEY and CDR2 SMNVEV (reference sequence). The CDR3 consists of 13 residues. CDR3 amino acids: CASTDSVATEAFF. CDR3 DNA sequence: TGTGCCAGCACGGACAGTGTGGCCACTGAAGCTTTCTTT.

The gene calls are TRBV5-6 and TRBJ1-1; unclear D gene. Between the trimmed V and J ends, which lost 4 bases and 1 base, there was a span of 11 bases. This CDR3 has 14 residues. Germline loops: CDR1 SGHDT, CDR2 YYEEEE. CDR3 nucleotides: TGTGCCAGCAGCGCCCCGGGTAGGAACACTGAAGCTTTCTTT. Translated: CASSAPGRNTEAFF.